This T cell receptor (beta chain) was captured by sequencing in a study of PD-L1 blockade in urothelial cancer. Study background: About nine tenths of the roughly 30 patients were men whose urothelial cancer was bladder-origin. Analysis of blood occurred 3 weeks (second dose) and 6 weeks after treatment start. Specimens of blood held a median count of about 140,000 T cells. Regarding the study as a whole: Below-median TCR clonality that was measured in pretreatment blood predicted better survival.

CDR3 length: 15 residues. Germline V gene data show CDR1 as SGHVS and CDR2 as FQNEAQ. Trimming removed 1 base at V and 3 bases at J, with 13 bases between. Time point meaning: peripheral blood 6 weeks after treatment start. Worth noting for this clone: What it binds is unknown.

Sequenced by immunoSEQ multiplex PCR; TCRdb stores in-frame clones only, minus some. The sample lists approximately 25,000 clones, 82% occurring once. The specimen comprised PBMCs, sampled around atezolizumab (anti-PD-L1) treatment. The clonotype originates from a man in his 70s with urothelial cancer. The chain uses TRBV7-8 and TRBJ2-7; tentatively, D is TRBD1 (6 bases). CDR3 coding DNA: TGTGCCAGCAGCTTAGTGTGGACAGCCGACTACGAGCAGTACTTC. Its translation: CASSLVWTADYEQYF.